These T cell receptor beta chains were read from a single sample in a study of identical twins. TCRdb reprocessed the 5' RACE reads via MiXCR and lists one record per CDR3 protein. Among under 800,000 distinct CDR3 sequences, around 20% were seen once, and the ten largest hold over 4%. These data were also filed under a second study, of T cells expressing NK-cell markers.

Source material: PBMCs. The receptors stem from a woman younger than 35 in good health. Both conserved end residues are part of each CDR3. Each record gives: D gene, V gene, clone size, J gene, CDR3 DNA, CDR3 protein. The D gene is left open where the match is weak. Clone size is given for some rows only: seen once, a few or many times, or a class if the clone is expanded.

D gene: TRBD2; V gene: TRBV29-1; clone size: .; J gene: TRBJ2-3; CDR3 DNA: TGCAGCGCGGAGCGGGGGGCCTACACAGATACGCAGTATTTT; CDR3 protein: CSAERGAYTDTQYF
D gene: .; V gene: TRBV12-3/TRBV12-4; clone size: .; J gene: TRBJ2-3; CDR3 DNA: TGTGCCAGCAGTTATGTCCCAGATACGCAGTATTTT; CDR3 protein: CASSYVPDTQYF
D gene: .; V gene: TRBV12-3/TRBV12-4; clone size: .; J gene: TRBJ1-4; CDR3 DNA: TGTGCCAGCAGTTTTCCGGGTAGTGGGAGCGAAAAACTGTTTTTT; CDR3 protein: CASSFPGSGSEKLFF
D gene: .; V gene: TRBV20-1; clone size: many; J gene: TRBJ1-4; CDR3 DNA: TGCAGTGCTCACGACGACATAGAGGGTGAAAAACTGTTTTTT; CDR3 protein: CSAHDDIEGEKLFF
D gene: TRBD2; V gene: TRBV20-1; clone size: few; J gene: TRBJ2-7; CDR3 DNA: TGCAGTGCTAGGGTAACTAGCGGAAGACCCGAGCAGTACTTC; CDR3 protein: CSARVTSGRPEQYF
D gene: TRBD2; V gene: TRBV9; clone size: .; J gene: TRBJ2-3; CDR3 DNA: TGTGCCAGCAGTCCAGCTAGGGGAGGGCTAGCAGATACGCAGTATTTT; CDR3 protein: CASSPARGGLADTQYF
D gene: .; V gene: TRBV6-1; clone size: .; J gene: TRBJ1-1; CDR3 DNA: TGTGCCAGCAGCCGCACCGCCTCAACTGAAGCTTTCTTT; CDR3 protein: CASSRTASTEAFF
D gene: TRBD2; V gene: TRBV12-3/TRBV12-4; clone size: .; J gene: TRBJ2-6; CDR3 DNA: TGTGCCAGCAGTCAACGACTAGCCAGCCCTGGGGCCAACGTCCTGACTTTC; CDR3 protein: CASSQRLASPGANVLTF
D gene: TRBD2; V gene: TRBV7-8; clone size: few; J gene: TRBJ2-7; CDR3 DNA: TGTGCCAGCAGCCGACTAGCGGGACCACTTATAGACTCCTACGAGCAGTACTTC; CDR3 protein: CASSRLAGPLIDSYEQYF
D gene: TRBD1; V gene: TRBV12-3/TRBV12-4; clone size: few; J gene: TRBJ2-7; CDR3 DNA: TGTGCCAGCAGTTTGATGACAGGGAGCACCTACGAGCAGTACTTC; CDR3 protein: CASSLMTGSTYEQYF
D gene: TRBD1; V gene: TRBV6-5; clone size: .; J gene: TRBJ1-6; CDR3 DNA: TGTGCCAGCAGTTGGACAGGGGAAACTACAAATTCACCCCTCCACTTT; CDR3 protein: CASSWTGETTNSPLHF
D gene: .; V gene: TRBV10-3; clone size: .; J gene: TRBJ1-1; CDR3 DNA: TGTGCCATCCAGGACGGAATGAACACTGAAGCTTTCTTT; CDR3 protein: CAIQDGMNTEAFF
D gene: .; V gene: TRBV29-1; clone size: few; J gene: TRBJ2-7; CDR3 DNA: TGCAGCGTTGAAGTCCCATCCAGGTTCCGCGAGCAGTACTTC; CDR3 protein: CSVEVPSRFREQYF
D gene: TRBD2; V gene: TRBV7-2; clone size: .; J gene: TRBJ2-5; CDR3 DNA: TGTGCCAGCAGCCGGACCTGGGCGGGGGTGGGAGAGACCCAGTACTTC; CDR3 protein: CASSRTWAGVGETQYF
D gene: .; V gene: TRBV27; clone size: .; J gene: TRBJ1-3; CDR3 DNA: TGTGCCAGCAGAGGGAATGGAAACACCATATATTTT; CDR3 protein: CASRGNGNTIYF
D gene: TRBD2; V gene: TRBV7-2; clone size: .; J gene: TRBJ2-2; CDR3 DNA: TGTGCCAGCACCCCGGGAGCGGGAGGGATGAACACCGGGGAGCTGTTTTTT; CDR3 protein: CASTPGAGGMNTGELFF
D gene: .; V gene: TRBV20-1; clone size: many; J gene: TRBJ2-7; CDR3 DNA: TGCAGTGCTAGAAAGGCCCTCTCCTACGAGCAGTACTTC; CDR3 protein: CSARKALSYEQYF
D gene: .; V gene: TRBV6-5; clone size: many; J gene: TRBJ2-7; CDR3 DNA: TGTGCCAGCAGTTACTGGGGGGGCGACGAGCAGTACTTC; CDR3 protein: CASSYWGGDEQYF
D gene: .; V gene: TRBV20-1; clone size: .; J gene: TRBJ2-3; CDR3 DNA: TGCAGTGCTGGGAACGTTGTCGGAGATGGTTTTACAGATACGCAGTATTTT; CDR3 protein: CSAGNVVGDGFTDTQYF
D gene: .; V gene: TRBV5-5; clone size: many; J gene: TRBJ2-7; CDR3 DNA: TGTGCCAGCAGCTTGGTGGACTACTCCTACGAGCAGTACTTC; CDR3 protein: CASSLVDYSYEQYF
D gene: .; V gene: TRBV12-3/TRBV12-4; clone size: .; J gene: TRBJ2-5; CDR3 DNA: TGTGCCAGCAGTATGAACACTGCAGAGACCCAGTACTTC; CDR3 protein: CASSMNTAETQYF
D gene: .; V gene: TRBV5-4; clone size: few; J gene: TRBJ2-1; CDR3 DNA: TGTGCCAGCAGCTCCCGGGACTCCCAATACAATGAGCAGTTCTTC; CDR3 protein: CASSSRDSQYNEQFF
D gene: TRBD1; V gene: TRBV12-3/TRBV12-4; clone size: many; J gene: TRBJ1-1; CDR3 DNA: TGTGCCAGCAGTTTCCGGGGCGGCCGACAGGGATGGGCTGAAGCTTTCTTT; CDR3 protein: CASSFRGGRQGWAEAFF
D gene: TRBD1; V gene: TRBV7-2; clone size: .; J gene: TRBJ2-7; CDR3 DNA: TGTGCCACCACTACGGACAGGGATACCTACGAGCAGTACTTC; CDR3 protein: CATTTDRDTYEQYF
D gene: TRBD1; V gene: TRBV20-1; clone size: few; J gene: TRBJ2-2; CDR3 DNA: TGCAGTGCGGGACAGCAGAACACCGGGGAGCTGTTTTTT; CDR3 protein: CSAGQQNTGELFF
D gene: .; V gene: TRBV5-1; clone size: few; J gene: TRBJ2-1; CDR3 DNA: TGCGCCAGCAGCCGGGGGCTAGGAGGGGAGGGAGAGCAGTTCTTC; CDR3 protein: CASSRGLGGEGEQFF
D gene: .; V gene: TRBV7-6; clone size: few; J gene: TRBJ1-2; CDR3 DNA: TGTGCCAGCAGCTTAGGGGGCGGGGCCCACACCTTC; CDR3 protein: CASSLGGGAHTF
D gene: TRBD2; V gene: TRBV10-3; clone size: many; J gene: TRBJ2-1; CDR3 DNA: TGTGCCATCAGTTGGACTAGCGGGGGAACCAATGAGCAGTTCTTC; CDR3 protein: CAISWTSGGTNEQFF
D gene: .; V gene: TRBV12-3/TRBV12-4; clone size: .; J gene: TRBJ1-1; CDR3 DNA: TGTGCCAGCAGTTTACAAGGTTTAGACACTGAAGCTTTCTTT; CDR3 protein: CASSLQGLDTEAFF
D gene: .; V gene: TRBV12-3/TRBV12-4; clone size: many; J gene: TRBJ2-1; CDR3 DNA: TGTGCCAGCAGTCGGGACATAGGCGTGCAGTTCTTC; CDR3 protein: CASSRDIGVQFF